The rows below give T cell receptor beta chains drawn from one sample of a study of blood T cell repertoires in COVID-19. Measured with immunoSEQ multiplex PCR; TCRdb has only the in-frame clones, and not every one. The sample lists over 50,000 clones; 80% to 90% were seen once. Input material: peripheral blood. The receptors here all came from a man aged 50-60 years with acute or convalescent COVID-19. Both conserved end residues are trimmed from each CDR3. Size values are once, few and many counts, or a class for expanded clones, and some rows have none.

size: NA; V: TRBV28; CDR3: ASATGGSGNTIY
size: once; V: TRBV10-2; CDR3: ASSVNRGPEGYT
size: NA; V: TRBV7-9; CDR3: ASSWTGTGAWTEAF
size: NA; V: TRBV6-1; CDR3: ASSELRGAL
size: NA; V: TRBV21-1; CDR3: ASSTRLAGRPGANVLT
size: NA; V: TRBV3-1/TRBV3-2; CDR3: ASSQDRGLAEANTGELF
size: NA; V: TRBV9; CDR3: ASSVASMENEQF
size: NA; V: TRBV25-1; CDR3: ASSEYSGGADGYT
size: NA; V: TRBV27; CDR3: ASRQQGREAQH
size: NA; V: TRBV6-2/TRBV6-3; CDR3: ASSQSRDSRNSPLH